This TCR beta chain was profiled in a study of blood T cells in healthy people across ages (dated by TCRdb to about 2015). With respect to the entire study: In model experiments, roughly one uniquely barcoded TCR beta cDNA molecule per two T cells was captured by template switching. Age-related changes in TCR beta repertoire diversity were measured in the study by deep sequencing normalized with unique cDNA molecular identifiers. The donors were divided into four age groups: young (average around 17 years), middle-aged (about 39), aged (about 60) and long-lived (about 84). Donors of different ages were randomly distributed across sequencing lanes to avoid experimental bias. Two additional independent replicas of 1 million unique cDNA reads from the same blood draw were analyzed for two donors (one aged 18 to 30 and one aged 80 or older). Results and caveats for the whole study, not just this receptor: Observed TCR beta diversity correlated strongly with the percentage of naive T cells measured by flow cytometry. Compared with the aged group, the long-lived group had more naive CD4+ T cells, fewer expanded clones and increased TCR diversity, a pattern suggesting age selection. As age increased, observed TCR beta diversity per million T cells dropped in a roughly linear way, and a significant reduction was already evident by age around 41. Donor CMV infection status was unknown, potentially confounding age-related changes in expanded clonotypes. Estimates of total diversity based on one million sequenced T cells were considered lower bounds and underestimates. Because profiling used bulk unsorted PBMCs, naive and antigen-experienced compartments could not be compared conclusively.

The 35 to 40 donors, aged about 6 to 100 years, were systemically healthy Caucasian individuals from Russia. Ten milliliters of peripheral blood were drawn from each donor into EDTA-treated Vacutainer tubes. Ficoll-Paque density-gradient centrifugation was used to isolate PBMCs, with at least 6.5 million per sample. Total RNA, at least 6 micrograms per sample, was extracted from PBMCs with Trizol reagent. For every donor, an aliquot of PBMCs went through flow cytometry to measure the percentages of naive CD45RAhigh/CD27high T cells. As concerns this clonotype: Its antigen is not yet known. The input lacks base qualities; no much larger clone sits a single base away.

Library prep was done by 5' RACE. Sequencer: Illumina HiSeq 2500. The second PCR ran for about 7 to 11 cycles and used a J-beta primer mix along with a sample-barcoded 5' primer. A template-switch 5' adaptor carrying 12 random nucleotides introduced a unique molecular identifier onto each TCR beta cDNA molecule. At least 2.5 million CDR3-containing paired-end reads were obtained from each sample. First-strand cDNA synthesis was performed from all RNA using the Mint cDNA synthesis kit, with priming by a TRBC-specific oligonucleotide. Following uracil-DNA glycosylase treatment, a first 18-cycle PCR with universal primers M1SS and BC2_uni_R was performed on all cDNA. The original pipeline was this. For normalization, 1 million high-quality reads were randomly selected from each sample, with every read carrying a distinct molecular identifier. Reads with shared molecular identifiers were discarded instead of being binned into consensus sequences. MiTCR, with a Q25 quality threshold and the strictest error-elimination algorithm, was used for CDR3 identification, clonotype clustering and error correction. A nonparametric unseen species model using Euler transformation provided a lower-bound estimate of total TCR beta diversity. The public reads were quality trimmed at Q25 with fastp and then assembled into clones with MiXCR by TCRdb, keeping productive beta chains. Each entry is one CDR3 protein sequence, shown with its most common DNA and genes. TCRdb assigned the V and J calls; the authors' analysis was not used. The sample yields about 830,000 distinct CDR3 sequences; about 59% were counted once. The ten most abundant clones make up around a quarter of the sample.

The specimen sequenced was blood. The clonotype originates from a man aged 25-45 years in good health.

The CDR3 reads as follows: CASSLLGFYGYTF. The DNA reads as follows: TGTGCCAGCAGCTTACTGGGGTTCTATGGCTACACCTTC. Here the chain combines TRBV7-2 and TRBJ1-2; the D gene remains uncertain. V and J lose 2 bases and 4 bases, and a span of 8 bases separates them. CDR1 and CDR2 were assigned from the germline V gene as SGHTA and FQGNSA. The CDR3 contains 13 residues, cysteine and phenylalanine counted. Left in the record is the CDR3 DNA by itself, 39 bases read in frame from the first base.